This T cell receptor beta chain was profiled in a study of blood T cell repertoires in COVID-19. Looking at the study overall: Samples came from the United States, Italy and Spain, spanning acute and convalescent COVID-19. In each case, the material was cDNA or gDNA derived from T cells, B-cell-depleted T cells, or PBMCs.

In the original workflow: Estimated nucleated cell counts came from reference gene primer amplification. Sequencing used immunoSEQ multiplex PCR; TCRdb keeps in-frame clones, though not all of them. Clonal size and the V and J genes are those of that table, whereas D and trimming came from the DNA. This table holds around 250,000 clones, 84% found once. The V end lost 2 bases, the J end lost 3 bases, and 7 bases lay between the germline ends. Germline CDR1 is KGHDR and CDR2 is SFDVKD. The length of the CDR3 is 14 residues. This clonotype was sampled from a middle-aged man with active or convalescent COVID-19. V gene TRBV24-1 combines with J gene TRBJ1-5, with D tentatively TRBD1 (6 bases). Material: peripheral blood. The CDR3, as DNA: TGTGCCACCAGTGATTCAGGGGACAATCAGCCCCAGCATTTT. Amino acids: CATSDSGDNQPQHF.